The 5 T cell receptor beta chains below all came from one sample that was sequenced in a study of PD-1 blockade in classical Hodgkin lymphoma. The patients all showed relapse after autologous stem cell transplantation, while their brentuximab vedotin exposure varied. TCRdb keeps only in-frame clones here, not all; method: immunoSEQ multiplex PCR. Seen here are about 84,000 clones, about 89% observed once, and the top ten hold about 20%. The input for sequencing was peripheral blood mononuclear cells (PBMCs), taken at baseline. The receptors originated from a human donor with classical Hodgkin lymphoma.

The chain employs TRBV19 and TRBJ1-5, with D perhaps matching TRBD1 (6 bases). V lost 0 bases and J 4 bases, leaving 31 bases between the germline ends. The CDR3 covers 22 residues. Germline CDR1 and CDR2: LNHDA and SQIVND (reference sequence). CDR3 protein: CASSIDQILGRGQSSRNQPQHF. The CDR3, as DNA: TGTGCCAGTAGTATAGATCAGATATTGGGCAGGGGACAATCAAGTAGAAATCAGCCCCAGCATTTT.

CDR3 DNA: TGTGCCAGCAGTGGTGACAGGGGGCAGGGTAACTATGGCTACACCTTC. It specifies CASSGDRGQGNYGYTF. The rearrangement joins TRBV6-1 to TRBJ1-2; 10 positions agree with TRBD1. Germline CDR1 is MNHNS and CDR2 is SASEGT. Germline trimming cut 4 bases from V and 1 base from J; bases unmatched to any gene: 6. The CDR3 contains 16 residues.

The V call is TRBV27, the J call TRBJ1-4, with a weak D call TRBD1 (6 bases). The CDR3 length is 14 residues. Per germline, CDR1 MNHEY and CDR2 SMNVEV (reference sequence). The V end was cut by 7 bases, the J end by 12 bases, with 21 bases between. Written as DNA, the CDR3 is TGTGCCAGCACCTCAGGGGACACAACTACGGAACTGTTTTTT. Amino acids: CASTSGDTTTELFF.

The chain joins TRBV6-6 to TRBJ2-7; D possibly corresponds to TRBD2 (6 bases). The ends were cut back, 4 bases at V and 0 bases at J, with 13 bases in the middle. The CDR3 runs to 15 residues. Germline assignment: CDR1 MNHNY and CDR2 SVGAGI (reference sequence). DNA for the CDR3: TGTGCCAGCAGTTCCGGGACTCAAATCTCCTACGAGCAGTACTTC. This encodes CASSSGTQISYEQYF.

V usage is TRBV5-8 and J usage is TRBJ2-5, with 10 bases fitting TRBD1. In germline, CDR1 is SGHTS, CDR2 YDEGEE. The CDR3 has 16 amino acids. Trimming cost V 4 bases and J 5 bases; bases outside gene matches: 11. The CDR3 reads CASSLGQGVSGETQYF. CDR3 DNA: TGTGCCAGCAGCCTAGGACAGGGGGTTAGCGGGGAGACCCAGTACTTC. The whole variable domain, remainder taken from reference TRBV5-8 and TRBJ2-5, is EAGVTQSPTHLIKTRGQQATLRCSPISGHTSVYWYQQALGLGLQFLLWYDEGEERNRGNFPPRFSGRQFPNYSSELNVNALELEDSALYLCASSLGQGVSGETQYFGPGTRLLVL.